The rows below give T cell receptor beta chains drawn from one sample of a study of Tregs in tolerant kidney transplant recipients. Clones were read by immunoSEQ multiplex PCR, and TCRdb kept only the in-frame ones, dropping some. The sample carries about 90,000 clones, approximately 93% recorded once. The sample in question was CD4+ T cells from blood (PBMCs), obtained 12 months after the transplant. These TCRs come from a human patient who received a combined kidney and bone marrow transplant. Some T cells may be graft donor cells. Each CDR3 is given with its conserved first and last residue. D genes are given only for firm matches. A clone size is listed for some rows: how often the clone was seen (once, few, many), or a class if it is expanded.

d_call | clone_size | j_call | v_call | cdr3_nt | cdr3_aa
TRBD2 | NA | TRBJ2-7 | TRBV18 | TGTGCCAGCTCACCATCTCTAGCGGTGGGATACGAGCAGTACTTC | CASSPSLAVGYEQYF
TRBD2 | NA | TRBJ2-1 | TRBV19 | TGTGCCAGTAGTATTACTAGCGGGACCCCAAACAATGAGCAGTTCTTC | CASSITSGTPNNEQFF
TRBD1 | few | TRBJ1-4 | TRBV2 | TGTGCCAACGGCCAGGGGGCTGGTGAAAAACTGTTTTTT | CANGQGAGEKLFF
NA | NA | TRBJ1-1 | TRBV7-2 | TGTGCCAGCAGCTTAAACACAGCGAACACTGAAGCTTTCTTT | CASSLNTANTEAFF
NA | NA | TRBJ1-4 | TRBV7-8 | TGTGCCAGCAGCCCAGCGGGTGGCGGTACTAATGAAAAACTGTTTTTT | CASSPAGGGTNEKLFF
NA | NA | TRBJ2-1 | TRBV7-2 | TGTGCCAGCAGCCAGGACAGACCCTCCTACAATGAGCAGTTCTTC | CASSQDRPSYNEQFF
NA | NA | TRBJ2-7 | TRBV11-3 | TGTGCCAGCAGCTTAGGCTCTAGCGTCTCCTACGAGCAGTACTTC | CASSLGSSVSYEQYF
TRBD2 | NA | TRBJ2-7 | TRBV4-3 | TGCGCCAGCAGCCAACACCTAGCGGGCTACGAGCAGTACTTC | CASSQHLAGYEQYF
TRBD1 | NA | TRBJ1-5 | TRBV6-1 | TGTGCCAGCAGTGAATCAGGGGGCGGACAGCCCCAGCATTTT | CASSESGGGQPQHF
NA | few | TRBJ2-7 | TRBV7-6 | TGTGCCAGCAGCTTGGGGAGCTACGAGCAGTACTTC | CASSLGSYEQYF
TRBD2 | few | TRBJ2-7 | TRBV9 | TGTGCCAGCAGCGAGGGACTAGCGGAGGGTTACGAGCAGTACTTC | CASSEGLAEGYEQYF